This T cell receptor (beta chain) was observed in a study of response to subunit inactivated influenza vaccine. TCRdb fed the RT-PCR reads into MiXCR, producing one record per CDR3 protein. The sample consists of 800,000 or so distinct CDR3 sequences, 21% of them appearing once. The CDR3 totals 14 residues. Notes on the study in general: The study's authors posited that every seasonal influenza vaccination enlists few new T cells.

Note on this clonotype: The antigen is not known.

The V and J genes are TRBV21-1 and TRBJ2-5; TRBD1 reflects the table's D call only, with no check against the DNA. TRBV21-1 is a recognized pseudogene. The specimen was PBMCs from blood, collected roughly 5 days after vaccination. This clonotype was obtained from a man between 50 and 59 years old who received an inactivated influenza vaccine. The CDR3 is CASSNGQECETQYF. The CDR3 coding sequence is TGTGCCAGCAGCAATGGACAGGAATGCGAGACCCAGTACTTC.